These 19 T cell receptor beta chains originate from one sample sequenced in a study of early T cells in non-severe SARS-CoV-2 infection. Each CDR3 protein gets one entry after TCRdb re-called the 5' RACE reads with MiXCR. The table includes 30,000 to 40,000 distinct CDR3 sequences, roughly 5% detected once. Sample: whole blood, taken at baseline. The receptor source for this set is an adult who was a healthcare worker with PCR-confirmed SARS-CoV-2 infection or an uninfected control (not recorded which).

The gene calls are TRBV10-3 and TRBJ2-7; D not resolved. This CDR3 spans 13 amino acids. The V end was cut by 8 bases, the J end by 7 bases, with 18 bases between. Germline assignment: CDR1 ENHRY and CDR2 SYGVKD. The CDR3 DNA reads as TGTGCCATCTCGACGGACCGAGGATGGGAGCAGTACTTC. This codes for CAISTDRGWEQYF.

There are many counts of this clonotype. The rearrangement joins TRBV29-1 to TRBJ2-1; either TRBD1 or TRBD2 may supply D (5 bases each). CDR1 SQVTM and CDR2 ANQGSEA come from the germline V gene. This CDR3 contains 14 residues. Trimming took 8 bases from V and 1 from J, leaving 15 bases between them. Here the CDR3 DNA reads TGCAGCTTCGACGGGACGGCTTCCTACAATGAGCAGTTCTTC. Its translation: CSFDGTASYNEQFF.

This clonotype has more than one count but fewer than ten. The chain is built from TRBV14 and TRBJ1-4; possibly TRBD1 for D (5 bases). The V end was cut by 4 bases, the J end by 7 bases, with 16 bases between. This CDR3 has 15 residues. Germline values: CDR1 SGHDN, CDR2 FVKESK. CDR3 bases: TGTGCCAGCAGCCGTGGTTGGCAGGGAAGTGAAAAACTGTTTTTT. This translates into CASSRGWQGSEKLFF.

This clonotype was seen ten or more times. J is TRBJ2-3 and V is TRBV20-1; D is undetermined. The CDR3 totals 13 residues. V shed 3 bases and J shed 1 base, with 8 bases lying between them. In germline, CDR1 is DFQATT, CDR2 SNEGSKA (reference sequence). CDR3 coding DNA: TGCAGTGCTAGGGTACTTCGCACAGATACGCAGTATTTT. Translation: CSARVLRTDTQYF.

V is TRBV27 and J is TRBJ2-7; no definite D call. The CDR3 sequence is 15 residues long. Germline V gene lookup returns CDR1 MNHEY and CDR2 SMNVEV (reference sequence). Trimming took 2 bases from V and 1 from J, leaving 12 bases between them. The CDR3 loop is CASSLKPAESYEQYF. CDR3 nucleotides: TGTGCCAGCAGTTTAAAACCCGCAGAGTCCTACGAGCAGTACTTC.

In its sample, this clonotype was seen a few times. The chain links TRBV5-8 to TRBJ1-1, with D hard to call. V was clipped by 0 bases and J by 11 bases, with 20 bases between them. Germline V lookup: CDR1 SGHTS, CDR2 YDEGEE. This CDR3 has 15 amino acids. Here the CDR3 reads CASSLGHRIPLGAFF. In DNA, the CDR3 is TGTGCCAGCAGCTTGGGACATCGGATCCCACTAGGGGCTTTCTTT.

This clonotype was seen a few times. The chain is built from TRBV12-2 and TRBJ2-2; the tabulated D call, TRBD1, remains unverified against the DNA. TRBV12-2 is recorded as a pseudogene. The CDR3 contains 16 residues. The CDR3 sequence is CASRLGGTGYTGELFF. The CDR3 bases are TGTGCAAGTCGCCTCGGTGGGACAGGCTACACCGGGGAGCTGTTTTTT.

This clonotype was picked up a small number of times. The rearrangement joins TRBV19 to TRBJ2-5; 9 bases fit TRBD1. Looked up from germline, CDR1 is LNHDA and CDR2 is SQIVND (reference sequence). V lost 8 bases to trimming and J lost 2 bases; unmatched junction nucleotides: 6. CDR3 size: 14 residues. This CDR3 reads CASSTGGNQETQYF. In nucleotides, the CDR3 is TGTGCCAGTTCGACAGGGGGAAATCAAGAGACCCAGTACTTC. The variable domain in full, with the rest retrieved from reference TRBV19 and TRBJ2-5, is DGGITQSPKYLFRKEGQNVTLSCEQNLNHDAMYWYRQDPGQGLRLIYYSQIVNDFQKGDIAEGYSVSREKKESFPLTVTSAQKNPTAFYLCASSTGGNQETQYFGPGTRLLVL.

This clonotype was seen at least ten times. CDR3 loop: CASSNRATNEKLFF. DNA of the CDR3: TGTGCCAGTAGTAACCGGGCAACTAATGAAAAACTGTTTTTT. This chain links TRBV19 with TRBJ1-4; D uncertain. Germline V gives CDR1 LNHDA, CDR2 SQIVND (reference sequence). This CDR3 is built from 14 residues. Trimming took off 4 bases at V and 0 bases at J, with 6 bases between the two ends.

Ten or more counts support this clonotype. This chain connects TRBV25-1 to TRBJ2-3; 11 nucleotides align to TRBD2. J was trimmed by 2 bases and V by 7 bases; bases with no gene match: 8. The CDR3 spans 16 residues. Germline values: CDR1 MGHDK, CDR2 SYGVNS. The CDR3 loop reads CASNPGTSGNTDTQYF. CDR3 coding DNA: TGTGCCAGCAATCCCGGGACTAGCGGCAACACAGATACGCAGTATTTT.

Ten or more counts support this clonotype. This sequence joins TRBV6-5 and TRBJ2-5; possibly TRBD1 for D (6 bases). The CDR3 contains 12 residues. V was clipped by 10 bases and J by 5 bases, with 14 bases between them. Per the germline V gene, CDR1 is MNHEY and CDR2 is SVGAGI. The CDR3: CATQGSSETQYF. The CDR3 bases are TGTGCCACCCAGGGGTCGTCGGAGACCCAGTACTTC.

The sample holds many counts of this clonotype. The chain carries TRBV5-1 and TRBJ1-1, with a tentative D call TRBD1 (5 bases). The V and J ends lost 0 bases and 0 bases respectively, with 12 bases between them. The CDR3 extends over 16 amino acids. Germline lookup yields CDR1 SGHRS and CDR2 YFSETQ. The CDR3 region has the DNA TGCGCCAGCAGCTTGGTCCAGACAGACATGAACACTGAAGCTTTCTTT. Its translation is CASSLVQTDMNTEAFF.

Many counts were recorded for this clonotype. The V and J genes are TRBV18 and TRBJ1-2; unclear D gene. Between the trimmed V and J ends, which lost 3 bases and 2 bases, there was a span of 13 bases. The CDR3 has 15 residues. The germline gives CDR1 KGHSH, CDR2 LQKENI. CDR3 bases: TGTGCCAGCTCACCTCGTGGAGCTCTGAACTATGGCTACACCTTC. Protein product: CASSPRGALNYGYTF. Full variable domain (missing parts from reference TRBV18 and TRBJ1-2): NAGVMQNPRHLVRRRGQEARLRCSPMKGHSHVYWYRQLPEEGLKFMVYLQKENIIDESGMPKERFSAEFPKEGPSILRIQQVVRGDSAAYFCASSPRGALNYGYTFGSGTRLTVV.

This clonotype was seen many times. The gene calls are TRBV20-1 and TRBJ1-3; 7 bases are shared with TRBD1. V trimming: 1 base; J trimming: 2 bases; junction bases outside the gene matches: 14. Germline CDR1 reads DFQATT; CDR2 reads SNEGSKA (reference sequence). The CDR3 is 18 amino acids. CDR3 sequence (DNA): TGCAGTGCTAGAGTTCGATACACGGGACAGAGCCCTGGAAACACCATATATTTT. Amino acid sequence: CSARVRYTGQSPGNTIYF.

The chain joins TRBV3-1 to TRBJ2-1; D remains unclear. From germline, CDR1 is LGHDT and CDR2 YNNKEL (reference sequence). The CDR3 extends over 15 amino acids. V was cut by 1 base and J by 4 bases, with 11 bases left in between. The CDR3 nucleotides read TGTGCCAGCAGCCAAGGCGCGTTACGTTACAATGAGCAGTTCTTC. This codes for CASSQGALRYNEQFF.

This sequence joins TRBV18 and TRBJ1-1; 7 bases match TRBD1. Germline V gene lookup returns CDR1 KGHSH and CDR2 LQKENI. J lost 1 base, V lost 8 bases, and 7 bases had no gene match. This CDR3 has 14 residues. The DNA for the CDR3 is TGTGCCAGCCGGGACGGGACAGCGAACACTGAAGCTTTCTTT. It translates to CASRDGTANTEAFF.

This clonotype was recorded at least ten times. The chain joins TRBV10-1 to TRBJ1-1; D is perhaps TRBD1 (6 bases). CDR1 is WNHNN, CDR2 SYGVQD, per germline (reference sequence). V shed 3 bases and J shed 8 bases, with 10 bases lying between them. The CDR3 spans 12 residues. The CDR3 is CASSDRDKEAFF. CDR3 coding DNA: TGCGCCAGCAGTGACCGGGACAAAGAAGCTTTCTTT.

Many counts were recorded for this clonotype. The V call is TRBV4-1, the J call TRBJ2-1; 13 bases agree with TRBD2. V was clipped by 0 bases and J by 7 bases; unmatched bases: 3. Germline CDR1 is MGHRA and CDR2 is YSYEKL. The CDR3 has 16 amino acids. DNA of the CDR3: TGCGCCAGCAGCCAAGAGGGGACTAGCGGGATAAATGAGCAGTTCTTC. Translated: CASSQEGTSGINEQFF.

V gene TRBV20-1 combines with J gene TRBJ1-1, with D possibly matching TRBD1 (6 bases). V shed 5 bases and J shed 1 base, with 11 bases lying between them. The CDR3 sequence is 13 residues long. Germline-derived CDR1 and CDR2 are DFQATT and SNEGSKA (reference sequence). The CDR3 nucleotides read TGCAGTGCTGCGACAGGTGGGAACACTGAAGCTTTCTTT. It codes for CSAATGGNTEAFF.